This T cell receptor (beta chain) was documented in a study of blood T cells in healthy people across ages. The overall study: The capture of about one barcoded beta molecule per two T cells was achieved by template switching. Findings and limits, study-wide: Diversity of TCR beta per million T cells declined in a roughly linear way with age.

With respect to this clonotype: The antigen remains unidentified.

It was with a sample-barcoded 5' primer and a J-beta primer mix that a second PCR of about 6 to 12 cycles was run. Every cDNA molecule bore a tag from a template-switch adaptor containing 12 random nucleotides. MiXCR, applied by TCRdb to the 5' RACE reads, yields one record per CDR3 protein. This sample has around 970,000 distinct CDR3 sequences, with around 54% found just once. Germline V lookup: CDR1 LNHNV, CDR2 YYDKDF (reference sequence). V was shortened by 0 bases and J by 2 bases, with 16 bases between the two germline ends. There are 17 residues in the CDR3. V is TRBV15 and J is TRBJ1-2; D ambiguous. Sequencing used blood. This clonotype originated in a woman aged 55-69 years in good health. CDR3 amino acids: CATSRDWARDLNYGYTF. CDR3 bases: TGTGCCACCAGCAGAGATTGGGCCCGGGATCTAAACTATGGCTACACCTTC.